The 19 T cell receptor beta chains below were found in one sample sequenced in a study of patients and donors after allogeneic stem cell transplantation. One entry per CDR3 protein, called by TCRdb with MiXCR from the RT-PCR reads. Among some 880,000 distinct CDR3 sequences, about a sixth were seen once, and the ten largest hold roughly 6.4%. The sample was blood, either unsorted or a sorted T cell fraction (not recorded which). The receptors stem from a human donor who was either an allogeneic HSCT recipient or a stem cell or donor lymphocyte infusion donor (not recorded which). It is not recorded whose cells these are; they may come from a transplant donor.

This clonotype was seen at least ten times. The rearrangement uses TRBV5-1 and TRBJ2-1, with 11 bases aligning to TRBD2. The CDR3 is 15 amino acids. The V segment lost 4 bases and the J segment 6 bases; nucleotides outside the gene matches: 6. Germline V gene data show CDR1 as SGHRS and CDR2 as YFSETQ. This CDR3 is CASSLTSGGGNEQFF. CDR3 DNA sequence: TGCGCCAGCAGCCTTACTAGCGGGGGTGGCAATGAGCAGTTCTTC. Full variable domain (outside the CDR3, taken from reference TRBV5-1 and TRBJ2-1): KAGVTQTPRYLIKTRGQQVTLSCSPISGHRSVSWYQQTPGQGLQFLFEYFSETQRNKGNFPGRFSGRQFSNSRSEMNVSTLELGDSALYLCASSLTSGGGNEQFFGPGTRLTVL.

This clonotype was recorded a few times. The chain joins TRBV4-1 to TRBJ2-7, with TRBD1 matching 7 bases. V was pared by 1 base and J by 4 bases, with 7 bases of the junction left unmatched. The CDR3 is 15 amino acids. Germline CDR1 is MGHRA and CDR2 is YSYEKL. The CDR3 sequence: CASSQVGQTQYEQYF. CDR3 DNA sequence: TGCGCCAGCAGCCAAGTGGGACAGACACAATACGAGCAGTACTTC.

Only a few counts were recorded for this clonotype. The CDR3 reads CSARQGNTQYF. Here the CDR3 DNA reads TGCAGTGCGAGACAGGGAAATACGCAGTATTTT. V gene TRBV20-1 combines with J gene TRBJ2-3; TRBD1 aligns across 7 bases. V dropped 6 bases and J dropped 7; count of bases not matched to a gene: 4. Germline V gene sequence: CDR1 DFQATT, CDR2 SNEGSKA (reference sequence). This CDR3 has 11 residues.

The V and J genes are TRBV20-1 and TRBJ1-1; possibly TRBD1 for D (5 bases). The ends were cut back, 6 bases at V and 4 bases at J, with 12 bases in the middle. The length of the CDR3 is 12 residues. Germline V lookup: CDR1 DFQATT, CDR2 SNEGSKA (reference sequence). The CDR3 loop is CSAHSGGTEAFF. The CDR3 DNA follows: TGCAGTGCGCACAGTGGGGGCACTGAAGCTTTCTTT.

This clonotype came up a few times. The chain employs TRBV29-1 and TRBJ2-1; D is possibly TRBD2 (6 bases). Germline V CDR1 and CDR2: SQVTM, ANQGSEA. The CDR3 length is 13 residues. V lost 3 bases and J lost 6, with 12 bases in between. Written as DNA, the CDR3 is TGCAGCGTTGACGGGAGAGGTAGCAATGAGCAGTTCTTC. This sequence encodes CSVDGRGSNEQFF.

This rearrangement joins TRBV6-6 to TRBJ2-3; possible D gene TRBD2, 6 bases. The V end lost 2 bases, the J end lost 6 bases, and 9 bases lay between the germline ends. Germline V gives CDR1 MNHNY, CDR2 SVGAGI (reference sequence). The CDR3 length is 13 residues. The CDR3 loop reads CASSYTTSDTQYF. The CDR3 coding sequence is TGTGCCAGCAGTTACACTACTAGCGATACGCAGTATTTT.

The chain uses TRBV2 and TRBJ2-1; D possibly uses TRBD1 or TRBD2 (5 bases each). CDR1 and CDR2 from the germline V gene are SNHLY and FYNNEI. The CDR3 spans 16 residues. V lost 6 bases, J lost 1 base, and 16 bases lay in between. This CDR3 is CASRGEGAGSYNEQFF. As DNA, the CDR3 is TGTGCCAGCAGGGGGGAAGGGGCTGGGTCCTACAATGAGCAGTTCTTC.

This clonotype has just one count. The chain recombines TRBV20-1 with TRBJ1-6; 8 bases map to TRBD1. The CDR3 consists of 15 residues. The V gene's germline CDR1 is DFQATT and CDR2 SNEGSKA (reference sequence). Losses at the gene ends were 2 bases for V and 5 bases for J; bases not matched to a gene: 5. Here the CDR3 reads CSARTPTGDNSPLHF. In DNA, the CDR3 is TGCAGTGCTAGAACCCCGACAGGGGATAATTCACCCCTCCACTTT.

This clonotype was detected ten times or more. The chain couples TRBV20-1 to TRBJ2-1, with 11 bases matching TRBD2. The CDR3 is made up of 17 amino acids. The trim removed 3 bases at V and 4 bases at J, leaving 11 bases unmatched. From germline, CDR1 is DFQATT and CDR2 SNEGSKA (reference sequence). The CDR3 nucleotides read TGCAGTGCTAGCGACTTTCAGCGACTAGCGGGGTACAATGAGCAGTTCTTC. Translated, it gives CSASDFQRLAGYNEQFF.

This clonotype turned up a few times. This chain uses TRBV9 with TRBJ2-5; 10 bases are shared with TRBD2. The germline gives CDR1 SGDLS, CDR2 YYNGEE. V lost 1 base to trimming and J lost 1 base; unmatched junction nucleotides: 4. The CDR3 runs to 16 residues. CDR3 in DNA: TGTGCCAGCAGCGTACTCGGGACTAGCGCCCAAGAGACCCAGTACTTC. Translated, it gives CASSVLGTSAQETQYF.

The CDR3 here is CATRDVSGGELFF. The CDR3 DNA sequence: TGTGCCACCCGGGACGTCTCTGGCGGGGAGCTGTTTTTT. The V gene is TRBV10-3, the J gene TRBJ2-2; D is tentatively TRBD1 or TRBD2 (5 bases each). Trimming left V 10 bases short and J 7 bases short, with 16 bases between. CDR3 size: 13 residues. Germline CDR1 reads ENHRY; CDR2 reads SYGVKD.

This clonotype was found a few times. The J gene is TRBJ2-7, the V gene TRBV9; 8 positions match TRBD1. This CDR3 region has 14 residues. Trimming cost V 2 bases and J 3 bases; bases outside gene matches: 4. The V gene's germline CDR1 is SGDLS and CDR2 YYNGEE. The CDR3 loop reads CASSVNTGGYEQYF. In DNA, the CDR3 is TGTGCCAGCAGCGTTAATACAGGGGGCTACGAGCAGTACTTC.

This clonotype was detected only a few times. The CDR3: CAITARGNTEAFF. CDR3 nucleotide sequence: TGTGCCATCACGGCCAGGGGGAACACTGAAGCTTTCTTT. The V call is TRBV10-3, the J call TRBJ1-1; TRBD1 might be the D (6 bases). V lost 7 bases to trimming and J lost 1 base, with 10 bases between them. Germline loops: CDR1 ENHRY, CDR2 SYGVKD. CDR3 length: 13 residues.

This clonotype was found a few times. V and J are TRBV20-1 and TRBJ2-3; 9 bases agree with TRBD2. This CDR3 is 16 amino acids long. Germline V gene data show CDR1 as DFQATT and CDR2 as SNEGSKA (reference sequence). J gave up 1 base and V 0 bases, and 5 bases lay outside the gene matches. The CDR3 region has the DNA TGCAGTGCTAGAGATCCTAGGACTAGCGGCACAGATACGCAGTATTTT. Amino acids: CSARDPRTSGTDTQYF.

The genes are TRBV14 and TRBJ2-3, with a tentative D call TRBD2 (5 bases). The CDR3 covers 14 residues. Deletions cut 4 bases from V and 0 bases from J, with 8 bases between. Germline CDR1 reads SGHDN; CDR2 reads FVKESK. CDR3 DNA sequence: TGTGCCAGCAGCCGAGCGGACAGCACAGATACGCAGTATTTT. Residues: CASSRADSTDTQYF.

This clonotype occurred a few times. The genes are TRBV30 and TRBJ1-3; D gene ambiguous. V was trimmed by 2 bases and J by 4 bases, leaving 9 bases between them. Germline lookup yields CDR1 GTSNPN and CDR2 SVGIG (reference sequence). The CDR3 is 13 residues long. The chain's CDR3 is CAWSPGSGNTIYF. CDR3 nucleotide sequence: TGTGCCTGGAGTCCCGGATCCGGAAACACCATATATTTT.

This chain uses TRBV6-2 or TRBV6-3 with TRBJ2-3; D is perhaps TRBD1 (5 bases). V was cut by 5 bases and J by 8 bases, with 8 bases left in between. The germline gives CDR1 MNHEY, CDR2 SVGEGT. The CDR3 is 11 amino acids. The CDR3 nucleotides read TGTGCCAGCAGTCAGGGTAGTACGCAGTATTTT. This translates into CASSQGSTQYF.

The chain employs TRBV19 and TRBJ2-3; TRBD2 matches at 11 bases. V lost 6 bases to trimming and J lost 4 bases; unmatched junction nucleotides: 12. CDR1 and CDR2 (germline): LNHDA, SQIVND (reference sequence). The CDR3 totals 17 residues. The CDR3 coding sequence is TGTGCCAGTAGCGACCGAACTAGCGGGAGAGAAGCAGATACGCAGTATTTT. Its protein is CASSDRTSGREADTQYF.

This clonotype has only a few counts. The chain joins TRBV4-1 to TRBJ2-1, with a possible D match to TRBD2 (5 bases). This CDR3 contains 14 residues. The V end was cut by 0 bases, the J end by 8 bases, with 11 bases between. Germline CDR1 is MGHRA and CDR2 is YSYEKL. The CDR3 here is CASSQEGASYEQFF. In DNA, the CDR3 is TGCGCCAGCAGCCAAGAGGGAGCGTCGTATGAGCAGTTCTTC.